This is a list of T cell receptor beta chains from one sample in a study of T-cell reconstitution after alpha-beta-depleted transplantation in children. TCRdb ran MiXCR on the PCR reads and lists one entry per CDR3 protein. The top ten hold around 6.2% of the sample, which has some 220,000 distinct CDR3 sequences, roughly a tenth seen once. The material sequenced was PBMCs from the stem cell graft donor, taken from the stem cell graft. These receptors all come from a human donor who donated a stem cell graft to a child with acute lymphoblastic leukemia. CDR3s include the opening cysteine and the closing phenylalanine or tryptophan. Each record gives: D gene, V gene, clone size, J gene, CDR3 DNA, CDR3 protein. D genes are given only for firm matches. Expanded clones are given a class, and other clones once, few, many or no size at all.

D: TRBD2
V: TRBV13
size: -
J: TRBJ2-3
DNA: TGTGCCACCAATACTCGGGGGTTAGCGGGACCTCGCACAGATACGCAGTATTTT
CDR3: CATNTRGLAGPRTDTQYF

D: TRBD1
V: TRBV10-1
size: many
J: TRBJ1-6
DNA: TGCGCCAGCAGCCGGACAGGGAAGGACGCCTATAATTCACCCCTCCACTTT
CDR3: CASSRTGKDAYNSPLHF

D: -
V: TRBV9
size: many
J: TRBJ1-1
DNA: TGTGCCAGCAGCCCAAACCGGCACACTGAAGCTTTCTTT
CDR3: CASSPNRHTEAFF

D: -
V: TRBV5-1
size: many
J: TRBJ2-1
DNA: TGCGCCAGCAGCTTGAAAGGGGGTCTCAATGAGCAGTTCTTC
CDR3: CASSLKGGLNEQFF

D: -
V: TRBV10-1
size: few
J: TRBJ2-1
DNA: TGCGCCAGCAGTGGACTAGGACGCGGCAATGAGCAGTTCTTC
CDR3: CASSGLGRGNEQFF

D: -
V: TRBV28
size: -
J: TRBJ2-7
DNA: TGTGCCAGCGATCCAGGGGTTTGGTACGAGCAGTACTTC
CDR3: CASDPGVWYEQYF

D: -
V: TRBV7-2
size: -
J: TRBJ1-2
DNA: TGTGCCAGCAGCTCCGTACCGACTCGGAGAAACTATGGCTACACCTTC
CDR3: CASSSVPTRRNYGYTF

D: -
V: TRBV2
size: many
J: TRBJ2-7
DNA: TGTGCCAGCAGTGAATGGCAGCTCTCCTCCTACGAGCAGTACTTC
CDR3: CASSEWQLSSYEQYF

D: TRBD1
V: TRBV6-1
size: -
J: TRBJ2-7
DNA: TGTGCCAGCAGTGTTGGACAGGGGTTCAACGAGCAGTACTTC
CDR3: CASSVGQGFNEQYF

D: TRBD2
V: TRBV7-2
size: few
J: TRBJ2-3
DNA: TGTGCCAGCAGGCTGGCGGGGGGGGGCACAGATACGCAGTATTTT
CDR3: CASRLAGGGTDTQYF